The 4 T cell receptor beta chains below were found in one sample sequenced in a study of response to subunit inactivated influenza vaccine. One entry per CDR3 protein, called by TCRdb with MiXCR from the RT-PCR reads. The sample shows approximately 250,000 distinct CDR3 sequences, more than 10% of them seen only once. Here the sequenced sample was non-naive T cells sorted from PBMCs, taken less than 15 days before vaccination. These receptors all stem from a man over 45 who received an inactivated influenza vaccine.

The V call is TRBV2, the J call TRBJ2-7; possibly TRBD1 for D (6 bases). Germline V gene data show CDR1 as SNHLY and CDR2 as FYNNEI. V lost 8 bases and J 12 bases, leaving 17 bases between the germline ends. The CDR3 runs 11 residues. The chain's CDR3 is CASARRGSSYF. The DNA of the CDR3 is TGTGCCAGCGCTAGAAGGGGGAGTTCGTACTTC.

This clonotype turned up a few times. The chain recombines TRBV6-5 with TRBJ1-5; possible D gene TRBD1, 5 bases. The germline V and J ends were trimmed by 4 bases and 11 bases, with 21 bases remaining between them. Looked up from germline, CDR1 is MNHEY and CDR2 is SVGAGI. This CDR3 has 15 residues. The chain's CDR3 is CASSFPGGQSTAQHF. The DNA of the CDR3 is TGTGCCAGCAGTTTCCCCGGAGGGCAGTCGACAGCCCAGCATTTT.

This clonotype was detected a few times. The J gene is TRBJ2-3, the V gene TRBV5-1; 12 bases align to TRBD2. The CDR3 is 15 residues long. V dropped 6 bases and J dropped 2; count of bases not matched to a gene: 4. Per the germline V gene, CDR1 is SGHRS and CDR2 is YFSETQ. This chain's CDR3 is CASNRLAGATDTQYF. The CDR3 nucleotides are TGCGCCAGCAACAGACTAGCGGGGGCCACAGATACGCAGTATTTT.

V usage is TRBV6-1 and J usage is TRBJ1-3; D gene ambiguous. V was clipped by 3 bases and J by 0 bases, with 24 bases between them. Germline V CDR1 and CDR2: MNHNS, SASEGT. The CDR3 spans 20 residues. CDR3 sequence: CASSDKKGVTNLDSGNTIYF. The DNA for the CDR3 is TGTGCCAGCAGTGATAAAAAGGGCGTGACTAATTTGGACTCTGGAAACACCATATATTTT.